This T cell receptor (beta chain) comes out of a study of shared clonotypes between healthy human individuals (dated by TCRdb to 2020 to 2021). Broadly, across the study: Two women and a few men aged 18 to 49 years were included in the cohort. For each donor, CD4 naive and CD4 memory were each given three plates, CD8 naive was given two plates, and CD8 memory was given one plate. Blood TCR repertoires of roughly five healthy adults were deeply sequenced to estimate repertoire size and the extent of clonotype sharing between individuals. Different laboratories and diverse techniques were used to prepare libraries and sequence TCR repertoires, to increase sequencing depth and limit assay-specific biases. Between about 0.8 and 9 billion PBMCs per donor were obtained by leukapheresis. What the work shows at the level of the full study, not this receptor alone: Clonotypes shared by all four sorted-subset donors showed higher generation probabilities than non-shared clonotypes. Pairwise subsampling led to the expectation that sequencing depth would affect the degree of clonotype sharing among donors. Sampling was restricted to blood, and TCR repertoires in tissue are likely to differ from TCR repertoires in blood. Rarefaction of sorted-subset datasets indicated incomplete sequencing despite the large sequencing depth. The small number of donors limited the genetic and exposure-history diversity represented. Naive subsets generally had larger estimated clonotype richness than memory subsets did. Sharing across a handful of donors was observed for approximately 4.6% of naive CD4, 3% to 3.5% of naive CD8, around 2.5% of memory CD4, and around 0.44% of memory CD8 clonotypes.

Of note for this clone: Its antigen specificity is not known. Base qualities are missing; no much larger clone stands one base away.

The donors were healthy, HIV-negative adults who had no recently reported acute infections or vaccinations. All donors were Caucasian adults living in Nashville, Tennessee, USA. CD4+ T cells were enriched by magnetic negative selection; naive cells were then positively selected on CD45RA, and the negative fraction formed the memory subset. Blood was obtained by leukapheresis, after which PBMCs were separated by Ficoll-Histopaque density gradient centrifugation and cryopreserved in liquid nitrogen vapor phase. Analytical flow cytometry was used to check the purity and quantity of every magnetically sorted T cell population. Genomic DNA was isolated from every sorted fraction and measured by UV absorbance on a Nanodrop 2000c. Using the deep immunoSEQ assay, multiplex PCR amplified TCR CDR3 regions from genomic DNA. Genomic DNA extracted from each cell subset was distributed evenly over all wells of several immunoSEQ 96-well plates, and each plate served as one replicate. For sorted subsets, each replicate PCR was loaded with 200 ng genomic DNA, equivalent to 30,000 to 35,000 T cell genomes. The purified libraries were quantified using a Qubit 3.0 fluorometer, sized with a Bioanalyzer 2100, and then quantified again using the KAPA Library Quantification kit. Every immunoSEQ 96-well plate was sequenced on a separate single-read 150-cycle Illumina NextSeq 550 flow cell. For the original study's pipeline: Because the immunoSEQ output held only junctional sequences and lacked quality scores, the filtering could not match the filtering applied to full-length reads. Sequences were annotated with PyIR, a Python wrapper for IgBLAST v1.9, using IMGT germline references to assign V/J genes and CDR3. Reads were removed for weak V/J assignments (E-value above 1e-6), missing CDR3, stop codons, out-of-frame junctions, or ambiguous translated residues. V3J clonotypes were defined as sequences sharing the same inferred V gene, J gene, and CDR3 amino acid sequence. Percentage overlap between repertoires was calculated by dividing the number of shared unique clonotypes by the size of the smaller repertoire. Three approaches were used to assess repertoire richness: RTK rarefaction, the Chao1 estimator, and Recon v2.1 estimates of unobserved clonotypes. For all TCRbeta clonotypes obtained by the gDNA method from a handful of donors, generation probabilities were computed with OLGA. TCRdb took this table from immuneACCESS and kept in-frame rearrangements with V and J called. Such tables lack part of the clones; where checked against another copy, unresolved V genes explain under half of the gap, and the rest is unexplained. V, J and clone size were drawn from that table, and D and trimming were deduced from the DNA. Within this sample are a few million clones, with around nine tenths of them counted one time only. Roughly 0.15% of the sample rests with the top ten.

The sequenced sample consisted of naive CD4+ T cells sorted from blood. According to the study, the label for this sample's cell subset or site signals: CD45RA+ positively selected. The TCR comes from a man in his late teens or twenties in good health.

The CDR3 has the sequence CASSRAGAGAGDTQYF. The nucleotide sequence is TGTGCCAGCAGCCGGGCGGGAGCGGGGGCCGGGGATACGCAGTATTTT. Recombination joined TRBV9 with TRBJ2-3; 8 of the junction bases match TRBD2. The CDR3 numbers 16 residues from cysteine through phenylalanine. Only the CDR3 portion is preserved as DNA: 48 bases, with reading frame beginning at the first base. The junction shows trimming of 4 bases on V and 6 bases on J, and the gene matches do not reach 13 bases of it. The germline V gene supplies CDR1 SGDLS and CDR2 YYNGEE.